This T cell receptor beta chain was sequenced for a study of blood T cell repertoires in COVID-19. Study-wide background: Material from acute and convalescent COVID-19 was sourced from the United States, Italy and Spain. T cells, B-cell-depleted T cells, or PBMCs provided the cDNA or gDNA that served as material.

The CDR3 is 14 amino acids. The V end was cut by 1 base, the J end by 4 bases, with 10 bases between. In germline, CDR1 is MGHRA, CDR2 YSYEKL. Original processing methods: Cell counts per sample came from amplifying reference gene primers. Clones were read by immunoSEQ multiplex PCR, and TCRdb kept only the in-frame ones, dropping some. The D gene and trimming were derived from the DNA, and the V and J assignments and clone size from that table. The table lists approximately 110,000 clones, 70% to 90% of them singletons. This clone was observed a single time. This rearrangement joins TRBV4-1 to TRBJ2-5; D perhaps matches TRBD1 (5 bases). This TCR was recovered from a human donor in a cohort sampled during active COVID-19. Sequences were obtained from peripheral blood. The CDR3 DNA follows: TGCGCCAGCAGCCAAGTCCCTCAGGGAGAGACCCAGTACTTC. It encodes CASSQVPQGETQYF.